One and the same sample provided the 14 T cell receptor beta chains below, sequenced in a study of blood T cell repertoires in COVID-19. Measured with immunoSEQ multiplex PCR; TCRdb has only the in-frame clones, and not every one. Altogether around 220,000 clones are present, less than 85% being singletons, with the ten largest covering approximately 4.9%. What was sequenced was peripheral blood. These receptor sequences come from a woman of 80 years or more with active or convalescent COVID-19.

This chain joins TRBV5-6 and TRBJ1-1, with D perhaps TRBD1 (5 bases). Per the germline V gene, CDR1 is SGHDT and CDR2 is YYEEEE. The CDR3 has 15 residues. V dropped 3 bases and J dropped 1 base, with 13 bases sitting between them. The CDR3 spells CASSYNDRPNTEAFF. For the CDR3, the DNA is TGTGCCAGCAGCTATAATGACAGACCGAACACTGAAGCTTTCTTT.

V usage is TRBV6-5 and J usage is TRBJ1-1, with a possible D match to TRBD1 (6 bases). The length of the CDR3 is 15 residues. Germline CDR1 MNHEY, CDR2 SVGAGI. Trimming stripped 3 bases from V and 5 bases from J, with 16 bases between. The CDR3 loop is CASSYLGQGLTEAFF. The DNA of the CDR3 is TGTGCCAGCAGTTATCTCGGTCAGGGGTTAACTGAAGCTTTCTTT.

The chain carries TRBV6-5 and TRBJ1-5, with D perhaps TRBD1 (5 bases). Germline V lookup: CDR1 MNHEY, CDR2 SVGAGI. The V end lost 5 bases, the J end lost 12 bases, and 11 bases lay between the germline ends. The CDR3 contains 11 residues. The CDR3 DNA sequence: TGTGCCAGCAGTCAGCGGGGGGGCCAGCATTTT. Its protein is CASSQRGGQHF.

This chain uses TRBV2 with TRBJ1-1; D is uncertain. CDR1 is SNHLY, CDR2 FYNNEI, per germline. The CDR3 has 14 residues. The ends were cut back, 8 bases at V and 0 bases at J, with 13 bases in the middle. CDR3 in DNA: TGTGCCAGCTTCGTCGACACTGTGAACACTGAAGCTTTCTTT. As protein: CASFVDTVNTEAFF.

This rearrangement joins TRBV19 to TRBJ2-3; TRBD2 matches at 8 bases. There are 15 residues in the CDR3. From germline, CDR1 is LNHDA and CDR2 SQIVND (reference sequence). V lost 1 base and J lost 5; bases outside the gene matches: 5. The CDR3 region has the DNA TGTGCCAGTAGTATAGCGGGGGGGCGAGGAGATACGCAGTATTTT. Its protein product is CASSIAGGRGDTQYF. The complete variable domain, with remaining parts taken from reference TRBV19 and TRBJ2-3, reads DGGITQSPKYLFRKEGQNVTLSCEQNLNHDAMYWYRQDPGQGLRLIYYSQIVNDFQKGDIAEGYSVSREKKESFPLTVTSAQKNPTAFYLCASSIAGGRGDTQYFGPGTRLTVL.

The rearrangement uses TRBV20-1 and TRBJ1-1, with D possibly matching TRBD1 (6 bases). This CDR3 is 13 amino acids long. Trimming stripped 3 bases from V and 6 bases from J, with 14 bases between. Germline V gene lookup returns CDR1 DFQATT and CDR2 SNEGSKA (reference sequence). CDR3 DNA sequence: TGCAGTGCTAGTGTACCAGGGGACCCTGAAGCTTTCTTT. Residues: CSASVPGDPEAFF.

The chain combines TRBV11-2 with TRBJ1-5; weak D call: TRBD1 (6 bases). V was trimmed by 5 bases and J by 4 bases, leaving 18 bases between them. Per the germline V gene, CDR1 is SGHAT and CDR2 is FQNNGV. CDR3 size: 16 residues. The CDR3 sequence is CASSAEIGGRNQPQHF. The CDR3 nucleotides read TGTGCCAGCAGCGCGGAAATTGGGGGCAGGAATCAGCCCCAGCATTTT.

V usage is TRBV9 and J usage is TRBJ2-3; 13 nucleotides agree with TRBD2. The CDR3 covers 16 residues. Germline V gives CDR1 SGDLS, CDR2 YYNGEE. V trimming: 4 bases; J trimming: 10 bases; junction bases outside the gene matches: 12. CDR3 loop: CASSPRTGTSGIAQYF. The CDR3 DNA reads as TGTGCCAGCAGCCCCCGGACCGGGACTAGCGGGATCGCGCAGTATTTT.

This rearrangement joins TRBV10-3 to TRBJ2-1; 13 bases map to TRBD2. Looked up from germline, CDR1 is ENHRY and CDR2 is SYGVKD. The V and J ends lost 6 bases and 0 bases, in that order; junction bases with no gene match: 5. The CDR3 covers 17 residues. CDR3 coding DNA: TGTGCCATCAGCTCGACTAGCGGGGGGTCCTCCTACAATGAGCAGTTCTTC. It translates to CAISSTSGGSSYNEQFF.

This clone was seen just once. A much larger clone differs by one base, so this may be a read error. The rearrangement links TRBV7-2 to TRBJ2-7; D is undetermined. Germline-derived CDR1 and CDR2 are SGHTA and FQGNSA. This CDR3 comprises 11 residues. Between the trimmed V and J ends, which lost 5 bases and 1 base, there was a span of 3 bases. The DNA for the CDR3 is TGTGCCAGCAGCCTATCCTACGAGCAGTACTTC. Protein: CASSLSYEQYF.

This clone has a handful of counts. V is TRBV28 and J is TRBJ2-7, with 9 positions matching TRBD2. The J segment lost 2 bases and the V segment lost 6 bases, leaving 8 bases of the junction unmatched. Germline V lookup: CDR1 MDHEN, CDR2 SYDVKM. The CDR3 has 15 amino acids. In DNA, the CDR3 is TGTGCCAGCAGCCCGCTAGCGGGGACCGCCTACGAGCAGTACTTC. This encodes CASSPLAGTAYEQYF.

This rearrangement joins TRBV2 to TRBJ2-3; possible D gene TRBD1, 6 bases. V lost 5 bases and J lost 4, with 13 bases in between. The germline gives CDR1 SNHLY, CDR2 FYNNEI. The CDR3 covers 14 residues. The CDR3 protein is CASSSQGAPDTQYF. The CDR3 DNA reads TGTGCCAGCAGTTCACAGGGAGCCCCAGATACGCAGTATTTT.

The chain has TRBV5-1 and TRBJ1-1; possible D gene TRBD1, 5 bases. The CDR3 covers 14 residues. Trimming left V 5 bases short and J 1 base short, with 12 bases between. The germline V gene has CDR1 SGHRS and CDR2 YFSETQ. Written as DNA, the CDR3 is TGCGCCAGCAGTAAAGGGGTGGGGAACACTGAAGCTTTCTTT. This sequence encodes CASSKGVGNTEAFF.

CDR3: CASSLDLFGDSDYGYTF. The CDR3 DNA is TGTGCCAGCAGCTTAGATTTGTTCGGGGATTCGGACTATGGCTACACCTTC. The rearrangement uses TRBV7-8 and TRBJ1-2; D unclear. V dropped 1 base and J dropped 3 bases, with 18 bases sitting between them. Per germline, CDR1 SGHVS and CDR2 FQNEAQ. The CDR3 has 17 residues.